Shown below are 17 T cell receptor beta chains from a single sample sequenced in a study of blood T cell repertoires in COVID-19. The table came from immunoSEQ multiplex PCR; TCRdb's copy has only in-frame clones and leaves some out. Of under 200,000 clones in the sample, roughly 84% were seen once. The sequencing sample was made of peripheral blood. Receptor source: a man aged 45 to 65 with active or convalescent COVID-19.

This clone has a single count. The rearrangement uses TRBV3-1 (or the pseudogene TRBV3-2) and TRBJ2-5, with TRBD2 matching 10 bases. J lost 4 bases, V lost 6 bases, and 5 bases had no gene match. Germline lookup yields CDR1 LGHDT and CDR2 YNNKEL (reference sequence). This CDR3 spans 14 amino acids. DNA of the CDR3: TGTGCCAGCAGGGACAGCGGGGGGGGAGAGACCCAGTACTTC. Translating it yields CASRDSGGGETQYF.

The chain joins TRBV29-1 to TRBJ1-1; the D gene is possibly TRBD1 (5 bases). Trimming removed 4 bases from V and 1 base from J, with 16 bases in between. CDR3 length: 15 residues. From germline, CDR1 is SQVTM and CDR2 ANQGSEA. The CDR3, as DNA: TGCAGCGTTGGGTACCAGGGAAGGAGGAACACTGAAGCTTTCTTT. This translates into CSVGYQGRRNTEAFF.

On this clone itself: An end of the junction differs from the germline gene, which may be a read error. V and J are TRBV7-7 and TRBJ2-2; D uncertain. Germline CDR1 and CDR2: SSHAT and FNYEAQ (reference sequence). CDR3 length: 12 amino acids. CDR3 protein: CASSTRAGELFF. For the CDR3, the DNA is TGTGCTAGCAGCACCCGGGCCGGGGAGCTGTTTTTT. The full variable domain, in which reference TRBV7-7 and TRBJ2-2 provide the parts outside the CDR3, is GAGVSQSPRYKVTKRGQDVTLRCDPISSHATLYWYQQALGQGPEFLTYFNYEAQPDKSGLPSDRFSAERPEGSISTLTIQRTEQRDSAMYRCASSTRAGELFFGEGSRLTVL.

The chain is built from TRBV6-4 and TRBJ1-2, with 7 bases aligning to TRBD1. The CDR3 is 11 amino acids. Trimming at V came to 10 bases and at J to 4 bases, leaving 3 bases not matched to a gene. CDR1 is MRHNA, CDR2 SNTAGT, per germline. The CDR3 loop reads CAKTGPYGYTF. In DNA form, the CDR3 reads TGTGCCAAGACAGGGCCCTATGGCTACACCTTC.

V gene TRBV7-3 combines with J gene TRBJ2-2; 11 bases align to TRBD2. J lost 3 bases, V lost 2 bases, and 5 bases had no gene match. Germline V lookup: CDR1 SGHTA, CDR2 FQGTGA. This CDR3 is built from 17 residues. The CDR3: CASSLGGTSGHTGELFF. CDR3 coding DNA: TGTGCCAGCAGCTTAGGGGGGACTAGCGGACACACCGGGGAGCTGTTTTTT. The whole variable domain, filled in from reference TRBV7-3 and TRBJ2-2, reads GAGVSQTPSNKVTEKGKYVELRCDPISGHTALYWYRQSLGQGPEFLIYFQGTGAADDSGLPNDRFFAVRPEGSVSTLKIQRTERGDSAVYLCASSLGGTSGHTGELFFGEGSRLTVL.

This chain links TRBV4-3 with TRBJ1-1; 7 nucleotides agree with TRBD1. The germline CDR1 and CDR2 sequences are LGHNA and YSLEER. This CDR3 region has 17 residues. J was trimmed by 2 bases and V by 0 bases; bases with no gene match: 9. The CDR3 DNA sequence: TGCGCCAGCAGCCAAGATTGGGAAGGGGGCTTAAACACTGAAGCTTTCTTT. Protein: CASSQDWEGGLNTEAFF.

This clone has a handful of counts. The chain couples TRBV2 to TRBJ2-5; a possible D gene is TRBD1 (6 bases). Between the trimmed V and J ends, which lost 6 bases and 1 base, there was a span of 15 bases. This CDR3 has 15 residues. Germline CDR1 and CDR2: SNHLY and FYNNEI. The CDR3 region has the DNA TGTGCCAGCAGCAGTGAGATGGGGGCCCAAGAGACCCAGTACTTC. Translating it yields CASSSEMGAQETQYF.

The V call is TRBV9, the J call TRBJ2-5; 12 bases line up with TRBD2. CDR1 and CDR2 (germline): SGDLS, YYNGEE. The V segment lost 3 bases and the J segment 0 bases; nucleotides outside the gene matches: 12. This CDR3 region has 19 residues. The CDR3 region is CASSDPASGRASDQETQYF. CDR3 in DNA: TGTGCCAGCAGCGACCCGGCTAGCGGGAGGGCCTCGGACCAAGAGACCCAGTACTTC.

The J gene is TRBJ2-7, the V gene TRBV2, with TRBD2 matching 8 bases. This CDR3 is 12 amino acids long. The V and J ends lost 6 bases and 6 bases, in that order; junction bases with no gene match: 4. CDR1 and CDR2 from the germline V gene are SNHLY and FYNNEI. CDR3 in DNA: TGTGCCAGCAGGTCGGGGGGGTCCGAGCAGTACTTC. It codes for CASRSGGSEQYF. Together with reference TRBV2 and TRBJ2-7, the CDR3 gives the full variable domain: EPEVTQTPSHQVTQMGQEVILRCVPISNHLYFYWYRQILGQKVEFLVSFYNNEISEKSEIFDDQFSVERPDGSNFTLKIRSTKLEDSAMYFCASRSGGSEQYFGPGTRLTVT.

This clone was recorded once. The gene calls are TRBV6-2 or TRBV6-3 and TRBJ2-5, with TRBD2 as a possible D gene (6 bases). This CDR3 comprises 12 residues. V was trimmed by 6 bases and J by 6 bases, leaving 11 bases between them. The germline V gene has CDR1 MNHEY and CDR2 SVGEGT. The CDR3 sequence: CASSPGLQTQYF. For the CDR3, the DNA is TGTGCCAGCAGCCCCGGACTACAGACCCAGTACTTC.

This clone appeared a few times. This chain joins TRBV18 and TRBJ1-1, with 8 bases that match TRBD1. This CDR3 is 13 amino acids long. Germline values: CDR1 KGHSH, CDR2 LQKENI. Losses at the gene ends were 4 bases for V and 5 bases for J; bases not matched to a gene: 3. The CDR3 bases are TGTGCCAGCTCACTTACAGGGGGTACTGAAGCTTTCTTT. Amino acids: CASSLTGGTEAFF.

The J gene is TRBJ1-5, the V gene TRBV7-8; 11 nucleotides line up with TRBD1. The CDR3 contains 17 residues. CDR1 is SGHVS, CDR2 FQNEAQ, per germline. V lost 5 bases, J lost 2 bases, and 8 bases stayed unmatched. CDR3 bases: TGTGCCAGCAGCCCAACAGGACAGGGGGCTGGCAATCAGCCCCAGCATTTT. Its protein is CASSPTGQGAGNQPQHF.

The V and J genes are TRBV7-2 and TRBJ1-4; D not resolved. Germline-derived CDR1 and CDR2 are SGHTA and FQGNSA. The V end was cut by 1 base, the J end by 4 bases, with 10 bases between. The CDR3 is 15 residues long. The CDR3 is CASSLGRLGNEKLFF. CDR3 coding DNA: TGTGCCAGCAGCTTAGGGAGGCTTGGTAATGAAAAACTGTTTTTT.

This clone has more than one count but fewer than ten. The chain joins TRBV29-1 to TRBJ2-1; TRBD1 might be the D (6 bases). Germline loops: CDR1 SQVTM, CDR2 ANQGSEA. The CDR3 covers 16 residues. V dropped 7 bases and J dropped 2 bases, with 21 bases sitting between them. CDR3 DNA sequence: TGCAGCGGAAGGTTCTTAGAGGGACACGCCTACAATGAGCAGTTCTTC. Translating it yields CSGRFLEGHAYNEQFF.

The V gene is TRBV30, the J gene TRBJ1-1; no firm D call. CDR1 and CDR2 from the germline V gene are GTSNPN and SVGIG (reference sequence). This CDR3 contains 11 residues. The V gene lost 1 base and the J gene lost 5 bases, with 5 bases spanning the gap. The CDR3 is CAWSARTEAFF. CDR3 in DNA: TGTGCCTGGAGTGCTCGGACTGAAGCTTTCTTT.

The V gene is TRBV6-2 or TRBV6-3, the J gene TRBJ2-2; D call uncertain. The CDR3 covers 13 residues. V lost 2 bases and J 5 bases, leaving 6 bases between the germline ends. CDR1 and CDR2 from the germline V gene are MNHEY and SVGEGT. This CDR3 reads CASSYGPTGELFF. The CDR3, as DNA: TGTGCCAGCAGTTACGGCCCGACCGGGGAGCTGTTTTTT.

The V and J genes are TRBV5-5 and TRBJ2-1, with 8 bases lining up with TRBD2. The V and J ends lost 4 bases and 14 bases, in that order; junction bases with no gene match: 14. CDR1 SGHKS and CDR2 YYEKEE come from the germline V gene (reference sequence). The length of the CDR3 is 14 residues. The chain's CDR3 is CASSQPGGGLMKFF. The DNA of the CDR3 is TGTGCCAGCAGCCAGCCCGGCGGGGGGCTCATGAAGTTCTTC.